This TCR beta chain was recovered during a study of CD8 T cells in ankylosing spondylitis. This clonotype was counted ten times or more. In germline, CDR1 is SGHRS, CDR2 YFSETQ. Unmatched junction bases numbered 2, after V lost 4 bases and J lost 5 bases. This CDR3 contains 14 residues. TCRdb re-called the 5' RACE reads through MiXCR, storing one row per CDR3 protein. The sample comprises 200,000 to 300,000 distinct CDR3 sequences, around 9.1% of which are singletons, and almost 7% rests with the top ten. This clonotype was obtained from a male donor with ankylosing spondylitis or in good health (not recorded which). The J gene is TRBJ1-4, the V gene TRBV5-1; 10 positions agree with TRBD1. Sequenced: blood, either unsorted or a sorted T cell fraction (not recorded which). CDR3 sequence: CASSTTGGNEKLFF. The CDR3 DNA follows: TGCGCCAGCAGCACGACAGGGGGCAATGAAAAACTGTTTTTT.